The rows below give T cell receptor beta chains drawn from one sample of a study of cytomegalovirus exposure and HLA in healthy donors. Sequenced by immunoSEQ multiplex PCR; TCRdb stores in-frame clones only, minus some. The sample shows roughly 120,000 clones, under 90% of them seen only once. Input material: PBMCs. Receptor source: a woman younger than 35 in good health and CMV-seronegative. CDR3s include the opening cysteine and the closing phenylalanine or tryptophan. D genes are given only for firm matches. Not all rows give a size; the values are once, few, many and, for expanded clones, a class.

cdr3_nt | cdr3_aa | v_call | clone_size | d_call | j_call
TGTGCCAGCAGCTTAAGCCCTGTCTCTGGAAACACCATATATTTT | CASSLSPVSGNTIYF | TRBV7-2 | NA | NA | TRBJ1-3
TGTGCCAGCAGCCCCCGTAGCGGAACTAGCACAGATACGCAGTATTTT | CASSPRSGTSTDTQYF | TRBV9 | NA | NA | TRBJ2-3
TGTGCCAGCGTGGGGGCCGGGGGGCTGAACACTGAAGCTTTCTTT | CASVGAGGLNTEAFF | TRBV18 | once | NA | TRBJ1-1
TGTGCCAGCACCAAATGGGTCGAGGGGGCAGGTGGCTACACCTTC | CASTKWVEGAGGYTF | TRBV28 | NA | TRBD1 | TRBJ1-2
TGTGCCAGCAGTTGGCGGGAGGGGGACGAGGAGTACTTC | CASSWREGDEEYF | TRBV27 | NA | TRBD2 | TRBJ2-7
TGTGCCAGCAGTGCCACGGGACAGGGTCATCAGCCCCAGCATTTT | CASSATGQGHQPQHF | TRBV28 | once | TRBD1 | TRBJ1-5
TGTGCCAGCAGCACCAACGGGGTATTGGGAGGCTACACCTTC | CASSTNGVLGGYTF | TRBV11-3 | once | NA | TRBJ1-2
TGTGCCAGCAGCTCGGGCGGGAGAACATACAATGAGCAGTTCTTC | CASSSGGRTYNEQFF | TRBV5-6 | NA | TRBD2 | TRBJ2-1
TGTGCCACCAGCAGGGATTTAGGGACTCACCGGGACACTGAAGCTTTCTTT | CATSRDLGTHRDTEAFF | TRBV15 | few | NA | TRBJ1-1
TGTGCCAGCAGCTTAGCGCCGGGAGGTAATGAAAAACTGTTTTTT | CASSLAPGGNEKLFF | TRBV7-8 | NA | NA | TRBJ1-4
TGTGCCAGCAGTGACCGGGACTCCTACACAGATACGCAGTATTTT | CASSDRDSYTDTQYF | TRBV6-4 | NA | NA | TRBJ2-3
TGTGCCAGCACCCTAGCAGGAGTTAACACTGAAGCTTTCTTT | CASTLAGVNTEAFF | TRBV5-6 | NA | NA | TRBJ1-1
TGTGCCAGCAGCGCACACCGGGACAGATATGTTGCAACTAATGAAAAACTGTTTTTT | CASSAHRDRYVATNEKLFF | TRBV9 | once | TRBD1 | TRBJ1-4
TGTGCCACCGCCGGGGGGATGGTCCATGAGCAGTTCTTC | CATAGGMVHEQFF | TRBV15 | NA | TRBD2 | TRBJ2-1
TGTGCCAGCAGTTACATGGAGCTACCTTACTATGGCTACACCTTC | CASSYMELPYYGYTF | TRBV6-5 | NA | NA | TRBJ1-2
TGTGCCAGCAAGGAGCCAGGGTTCCGAACCTTCCAGCAGTACTTC | CASKEPGFRTFQQYF | TRBV6-1 | NA | NA | TRBJ2-7
TGTGCCAGCTCACCAGGGACAGGGTGGCAGGAGACCCAGTACTTC | CASSPGTGWQETQYF | TRBV18 | NA | TRBD1 | TRBJ2-5
TGTGCCAGCAGCTTCGACAACACAGATACGCAGTATTTT | CASSFDNTDTQYF | TRBV5-4 | NA | NA | TRBJ2-3
TGTGCCAGCAGTCCCCTGGCGGGACAGCCCCAGCATTTT | CASSPLAGQPQHF | TRBV6-5 | NA | NA | TRBJ1-5
TGTGCCAGCAGCGTAGAGGGGGGGCCTGAAGCTTTCTTT | CASSVEGGPEAFF | TRBV9 | NA | NA | TRBJ1-1
TGCGCCAGCAGTCCCCGGACAGGGTCCTACGAGCAGTACTTC | CASSPRTGSYEQYF | TRBV5-1 | NA | TRBD1 | TRBJ2-7
TGTGCCAGCAGGACGGGACTAGCGGGAACGGATACGCAGTATTTT | CASRTGLAGTDTQYF | TRBV6-5 | NA | TRBD2 | TRBJ2-3
TGTGCCAGCAGTCCCCGGCCTTCGGGGATCGGGGAGCTGTTTTTT | CASSPRPSGIGELFF | TRBV6-6 | NA | NA | TRBJ2-2
TGCGCCAGCAGCTTGTGGGGGCGGCGTTCTAAGCCCCAGCATTTT | CASSLWGRRSKPQHF | TRBV5-1 | NA | NA | TRBJ1-5
TGTGCCAGCAGTTTGGGACTCTCCTTAAGCTCCTACGAGCAGTACTTC | CASSLGLSLSSYEQYF | TRBV28 | NA | NA | TRBJ2-7
TGTGCCAGCTCACCATGGAAACAGGGGAACACTGAAGCTTTCTTT | CASSPWKQGNTEAFF | TRBV18 | NA | NA | TRBJ1-1
TGTGCCAGCCGGGCCGGGACAGAAGCTTTCTTT | CASRAGTEAFF | TRBV28 | NA | NA | TRBJ1-1
TGTGCCAGCAGTGAATCTAGCAGTACTGAGCAGTTCTTC | CASSESSSTEQFF | TRBV6-4 | NA | NA | TRBJ2-1
TGTTCCAGTACCCAGGGCAGTGAGCCCCAGCATTTT | CSSTQGSEPQHF | TRBV7-9 | NA | NA | TRBJ1-5
TGTGCCAGCTCACCCGTAGCGGGGGGGCGCCCAGATACGCAGTATTTT | CASSPVAGGRPDTQYF | TRBV18 | NA | TRBD2 | TRBJ2-3
TGTGCCAGCAGCCGGTCATCTAGCAATCAGCCCCAGCATTTT | CASSRSSSNQPQHF | TRBV5-8 | NA | NA | TRBJ1-5
TGTGCCAGCAGCAGGGCGCTTGGAGGCTGGAATGAGCAGTTCTTC | CASSRALGGWNEQFF | TRBV5-6 | NA | NA | TRBJ2-1
TGCAGTGCTGCCTTAGGAGGCGAAGCTTTCTTT | CSAALGGEAFF | TRBV20-1 | NA | NA | TRBJ1-1
TGTGCCAGCAGCGTAGATGGGGGCGGTCAGTATGGCTACACCTTC | CASSVDGGGQYGYTF | TRBV9 | NA | NA | TRBJ1-2
TGTGCCAGCAGACATAACAGGGGGGCGAACACTGAAGCTTTCTTT | CASRHNRGANTEAFF | TRBV2 | NA | TRBD1 | TRBJ1-1
TGTGCCAGCAGCTTACGGTATACGCAGTATTTT | CASSLRYTQYF | TRBV7-2 | NA | NA | TRBJ2-3
TGTGCCTGGAGGGACTATCCAGATTCACCCCTCCACTTT | CAWRDYPDSPLHF | TRBV30 | once | NA | TRBJ1-6
TGTGCCAGTAGTGCGGGGTTGTACGAGCAGTACTTC | CASSAGLYEQYF | TRBV19 | NA | NA | TRBJ2-7
TGTGCCAGCAGCCTCAGGGACACCGGGGAGCTGTTTTTT | CASSLRDTGELFF | TRBV5-6 | NA | NA | TRBJ2-2
TGTGCCAGCAGCTTCCGGTCGGTTAACTATGGCTACACCTTC | CASSFRSVNYGYTF | TRBV7-2 | NA | NA | TRBJ1-2
TGTGCCAGCAGTCCTCCTCCTCGGCCTGGAGATCCGTCTGGGGCCAACGTCCTGACTTTC | CASSPPPRPGDPSGANVLTF | TRBV27 | NA | NA | TRBJ2-6
TGCGCCAGCAGCCCACCGGGACAGGGGTTAGAAAAGTTCTTC | CASSPPGQGLEKFF | TRBV4-3 | NA | TRBD1 | TRBJ2-1
TGTGCCAGCAGTTGGAGTTTCCTACAGGGTCGAACCTACGAGCAGTACTTC | CASSWSFLQGRTYEQYF | TRBV28 | NA | NA | TRBJ2-7
TGTGCCGGAAGACGGACAGGCGAAAATGAAAAACTGTTTTTT | CAGRRTGENEKLFF | TRBV19 | NA | TRBD1 | TRBJ1-4
TGTGCCAGTAGTCCCAGGCCAGCGGTGGGGACGCAGTATTTT | CASSPRPAVGTQYF | TRBV19 | NA | NA | TRBJ2-3
TGCGCCAGCAGCTTGAGATCGGGTGGGGAGACCCAGTACTTC | CASSLRSGGETQYF | TRBV5-1 | NA | NA | TRBJ2-5
TGTGCCAGCAGAGGAACTAAGAGCTCCTACGAGCAGTACTTC | CASRGTKSSYEQYF | TRBV7-9 | NA | NA | TRBJ2-7
TGCGCCAGCAGCTTGGATGCAGGGTTGGGAAACACCATATATTTT | CASSLDAGLGNTIYF | TRBV5-1 | NA | NA | TRBJ1-3
TGTGCCAGCAGTTTAGCGGGAGGATTCTCCTACGAGCAGTACTTC | CASSLAGGFSYEQYF | TRBV28 | NA | TRBD2 | TRBJ2-7
TGTGCCAGCATCATACAAAGGACAGGATTACTTGGGAGCACTGAAGCTTTCTTT | CASIIQRTGLLGSTEAFF | TRBV6-4 | NA | TRBD1 | TRBJ1-1
TGTGCCAGCAGCAGGAACAGGGTGATGGGAGGCTACACCTTC | CASSRNRVMGGYTF | TRBV27 | NA | NA | TRBJ1-2